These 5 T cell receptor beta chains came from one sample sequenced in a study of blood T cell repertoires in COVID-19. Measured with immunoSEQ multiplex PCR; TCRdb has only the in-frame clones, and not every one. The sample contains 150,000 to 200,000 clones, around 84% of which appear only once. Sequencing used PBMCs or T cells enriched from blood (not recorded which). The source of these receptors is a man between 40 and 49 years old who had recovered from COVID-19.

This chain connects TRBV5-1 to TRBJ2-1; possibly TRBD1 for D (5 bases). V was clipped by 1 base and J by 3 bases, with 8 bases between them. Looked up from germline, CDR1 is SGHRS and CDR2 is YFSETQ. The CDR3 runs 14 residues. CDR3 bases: TGCGCCAGCAGCTTGACGACAGACTACAATGAGCAGTTCTTC. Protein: CASSLTTDYNEQFF.

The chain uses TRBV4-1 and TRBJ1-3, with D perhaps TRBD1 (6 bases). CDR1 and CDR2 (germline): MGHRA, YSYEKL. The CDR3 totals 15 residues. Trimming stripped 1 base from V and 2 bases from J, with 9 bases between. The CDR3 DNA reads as TGCGCCAGCAGCCAAGTTTCAGGGGCTGGAAACACCATATATTTT. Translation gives CASSQVSGAGNTIYF.

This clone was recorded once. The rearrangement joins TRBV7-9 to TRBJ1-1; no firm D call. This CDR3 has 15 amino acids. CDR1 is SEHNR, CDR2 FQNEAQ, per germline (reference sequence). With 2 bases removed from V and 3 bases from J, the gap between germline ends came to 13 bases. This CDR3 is CASSLFTFGDTEAFF. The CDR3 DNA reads TGTGCCAGCAGCTTATTTACATTCGGGGACACTGAAGCTTTCTTT.

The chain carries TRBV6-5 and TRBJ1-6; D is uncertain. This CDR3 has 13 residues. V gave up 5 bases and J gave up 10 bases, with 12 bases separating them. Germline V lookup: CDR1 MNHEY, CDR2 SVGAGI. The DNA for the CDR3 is TGTGCCAGCAGTCTGCGGGAGGACTCACCCCTCCACTTT. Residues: CASSLREDSPLHF.

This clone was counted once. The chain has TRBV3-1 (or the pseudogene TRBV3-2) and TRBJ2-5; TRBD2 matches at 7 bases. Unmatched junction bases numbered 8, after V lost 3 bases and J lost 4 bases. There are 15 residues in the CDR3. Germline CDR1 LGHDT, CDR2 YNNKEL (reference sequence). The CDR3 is CASSHRTPSGETQYF. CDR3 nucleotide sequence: TGTGCCAGCAGCCATCGAACCCCTAGCGGAGAGACCCAGTACTTC.